The 25 T cell receptor beta chains reported below all come from one sample, sequenced in a study of T cell responses to AZD1222 COVID-19 vaccine. Sequencing used immunoSEQ multiplex PCR; TCRdb keeps in-frame clones, though not all of them. Of about 110,000 clones listed, 75% to 90% are singletons. Specimen: peripheral blood, collected on day 0 of AZD1222 vaccination. Every receptor here comes from an adult in good health.

This clone was seen only once. The gene calls are TRBV9 and TRBJ1-2, with a possible D match to TRBD1 (6 bases). The germline V gene encodes CDR1 SGDLS and CDR2 YYNGEE. The CDR3 has 14 amino acids. Trimming shortened V by 3 bases and J by 7 bases, and 16 bases separated the two germline ends. CDR3 bases: TGTGCCAGCAGCGCAAACACCGGGGGCGGTGGCTACACCTTC. It yields the protein CASSANTGGGGYTF. The entire variable domain, with the rest obtained from reference TRBV9 and TRBJ1-2, is as follows: DSGVTQTPKHLITATGQRVTLRCSPRSGDLSVYWYQQSLDQGLQFLIQYYNGEERAKGNILERFSAQQFPDLHSELNLSSLELGDSALYFCASSANTGGGGYTFGSGTRLTVV.

The J gene is TRBJ2-1, the V gene TRBV7-6; possible D gene TRBD2, 6 bases. This CDR3 is built from 16 residues. The V end lost 5 bases, the J end lost 0 bases, and 14 bases lay between the germline ends. Germline V gene lookup returns CDR1 SGHVS and CDR2 FNYEAQ. CDR3 sequence: CASSRDSPSSYNEQFF. Here the CDR3 DNA reads TGTGCCAGCAGCCGGGACTCCCCGAGCTCCTACAATGAGCAGTTCTTC.

J is TRBJ1-2 and V is TRBV10-3, with D possibly TRBD1 on 6 matching bases. In germline, CDR1 is ENHRY, CDR2 SYGVKD. The CDR3 loop spans 13 amino acids. V was shortened by 4 bases and J by 4 bases, with 10 bases between the two germline ends. In nucleotides, the CDR3 is TGTGCCATCAGTGGACAGGCTAGCTATGGCTACACCTTC. The encoded protein is CAISGQASYGYTF.

V is TRBV27 and J is TRBJ1-2; D is possibly TRBD1 (6 bases). This CDR3 is built from 13 residues. V was clipped by 5 bases and J by 4 bases, with 11 bases between them. Germline-derived CDR1 and CDR2 are MNHEY and SMNVEV (reference sequence). The CDR3 loop reads CASSRGGSYGYTF. The DNA of the CDR3 is TGTGCCAGCAGTCGAGGGGGGAGCTATGGCTACACCTTC.

CDR3 in DNA: TGTGCCAGTAGTAGGTTGACCGCCTCCGGAAACACCATATATTTT. This codes for CASSRLTASGNTIYF. This rearrangement joins TRBV19 to TRBJ1-3; D gene uncertain. CDR3 length: 15 amino acids. Trimming stripped 4 bases from V and 4 bases from J, with 14 bases between. From germline, CDR1 is LNHDA and CDR2 SQIVND (reference sequence).

The gene calls are TRBV7-3 and TRBJ1-1, with unresolved D. Trimming removed 2 bases at V and 3 bases at J, with 13 bases between. Per germline, CDR1 SGHTA and CDR2 FQGTGA. The CDR3 length is 15 residues. CDR3 nucleotide sequence: TGTGCCAGCAGCTTAGATTCCGGCGCCTACACTGAAGCTTTCTTT. Its translation is CASSLDSGAYTEAFF. Full variable domain (outside the CDR3, taken from reference TRBV7-3 and TRBJ1-1): GAGVSQTPSNKVTEKGKYVELRCDPISGHTALYWYRQSLGQGPEFLIYFQGTGAADDSGLPNDRFFAVRPEGSVSTLKIQRTERGDSAVYLCASSLDSGAYTEAFFGQGTRLTVV.

In this sample, this clone turned up once. The J gene is TRBJ1-5, the V gene TRBV19; 7 nucleotides align to TRBD1. Germline CDR1 and CDR2: LNHDA and SQIVND (reference sequence). With V trimmed by 7 bases and J by 1 base, 7 bases remained unmatched. This CDR3 has 15 residues. The CDR3 loop reads CASKLNRGSNQPQHF. CDR3 in DNA: TGTGCCAGTAAACTTAACAGGGGAAGCAATCAGCCCCAGCATTTT.

J is TRBJ1-1 and V is TRBV7-2; 7 positions agree with TRBD1. Germline V gives CDR1 SGHTA, CDR2 FQGNSA. V gave up 1 base and J gave up 3 bases; unmatched junction bases: 8. CDR3 length equals 16 residues. The CDR3 region is CASSLVGGRVDTEAFF. The CDR3 DNA sequence: TGTGCCAGCAGCTTAGTAGGGGGCAGGGTGGACACTGAAGCTTTCTTT. The whole variable domain, filled in from reference TRBV7-2 and TRBJ1-1, reads GAGVSQSPSNKVTEKGKDVELRCDPISGHTALYWYRQSLGQGLEFLIYFQGNSAPDKSGLPSDRFSAERTGGSVSTLTIQRTQQEDSAVYLCASSLVGGRVDTEAFFGQGTRLTVV.

The rearrangement uses TRBV7-2 and TRBJ2-1, with 13 bases lining up with TRBD2. V lost 1 base to trimming and J lost 3 bases; unmatched junction nucleotides: 6. The CDR3 length is 18 residues. CDR1 and CDR2 from the germline V gene are SGHTA and FQGNSA. The CDR3 here is CASSLVGGTSGIYNEQFF. In DNA form, the CDR3 reads TGTGCCAGCAGCTTAGTAGGCGGGACTAGCGGGATCTACAATGAGCAGTTCTTC.

V gene TRBV7-9 combines with J gene TRBJ2-6; D not certain. Deletions cut 5 bases from V and 0 bases from J, with 14 bases between. This CDR3 spans 17 amino acids. The V gene's germline CDR1 is SEHNR and CDR2 FQNEAQ (reference sequence). CDR3 in DNA: TGTGCCAGCAGCCCACCAATAAGGTTCTCTGGGGCCAACGTCCTGACTTTC. Encoded protein: CASSPPIRFSGANVLTF.

V gene TRBV9 combines with J gene TRBJ2-1, with 8 bases fitting TRBD1. Per the germline V gene, CDR1 is SGDLS and CDR2 is YYNGEE. The CDR3 covers 15 residues. V shed 4 bases and J 3 bases; nucleotides not matched to a gene: 6. Written as DNA, the CDR3 is TGTGCCAGCAGCCCCCGGGACAGGAGCTACAATGAGCAGTTCTTC. Translating it yields CASSPRDRSYNEQFF.

This clone was found a few times. This sequence joins TRBV9 and TRBJ2-5, with 8 positions matching TRBD1. In germline, CDR1 is SGDLS, CDR2 YYNGEE. The CDR3 totals 16 residues. With 0 bases clipped from V and 5 bases from J, the junction kept 9 bases outside the gene matches. CDR3 sequence reads: CASSVATGDTSETQYF. For the CDR3, the DNA is TGTGCCAGCAGCGTAGCGACAGGGGATACTTCGGAGACCCAGTACTTC. Together with reference TRBV9 and TRBJ2-5, the CDR3 gives the full variable domain: DSGVTQTPKHLITATGQRVTLRCSPRSGDLSVYWYQQSLDQGLQFLIQYYNGEERAKGNILERFSAQQFPDLHSELNLSSLELGDSALYFCASSVATGDTSETQYFGPGTRLLVL.

V gene TRBV7-2 combines with J gene TRBJ2-1; 7 nucleotides line up with TRBD2. The CDR3 length is 15 residues. Germline V gene lookup returns CDR1 SGHTA and CDR2 FQGNSA. With V trimmed by 2 bases and J by 6 bases, 7 bases remained unmatched. In nucleotides, the CDR3 is TGTGCCAGCAGCTTATGGGGGGGAGGGGTCAATGAGCAGTTCTTC. Translated, it gives CASSLWGGGVNEQFF.

As DNA, the CDR3 is TGTGCCATCATGGCCCAAAACAATGAGCAGTTCTTC. Its protein product is CAIMAQNNEQFF. V gene TRBV10-3 combines with J gene TRBJ2-1; D gene ambiguous. Trimming left V 7 bases short and J 5 bases short, with 9 bases between. The CDR3 has 12 residues. Germline assignment: CDR1 ENHRY and CDR2 SYGVKD.

The gene calls are TRBV3-1 (or the pseudogene TRBV3-2) and TRBJ1-4, with unresolved D. The germline V gene has CDR1 LGHDT and CDR2 YNNKEL (reference sequence). V gave up 4 bases and J gave up 7 bases, with 13 bases separating them. CDR3 size: 14 residues. In DNA form, the CDR3 reads TGTGCCAGCAGCCCCCACGGAGGTCCTGAAAAACTGTTTTTT. Protein sequence: CASSPHGGPEKLFF.

This chain joins TRBV4-3 and TRBJ2-5; D is unclear. The CDR3 has 16 residues. V was trimmed by 0 bases and J by 7 bases, leaving 18 bases between them. CDR1 and CDR2 from the germline V gene are LGHNA and YSLEER. The CDR3 protein is CASSQDFGLSGRTQYF. The CDR3 coding sequence is TGCGCCAGCAGCCAAGATTTTGGCCTCTCAGGACGGACCCAGTACTTC.

The gene calls are TRBV24-1 and TRBJ2-7; perhaps TRBD1 as D (6 bases). This CDR3 contains 15 residues. Looked up from germline, CDR1 is KGHDR and CDR2 is SFDVKD. The V end lost 3 bases, the J end lost 5 bases, and 16 bases lay between the germline ends. CDR3 region: CATSDPTQGKNEQYF. The CDR3 region has the DNA TGTGCCACCAGTGATCCCACCCAGGGGAAAAACGAGCAGTACTTC.

The chain links TRBV29-1 to TRBJ2-1; TRBD2 aligns across 7 bases. The CDR3 has 16 amino acids. The V and J ends lost 4 bases and 3 bases, in that order; junction bases with no gene match: 12. Per the germline V gene, CDR1 is SQVTM and CDR2 is ANQGSEA. The chain's CDR3 is CSVGSSAGEGYNEQFF. The CDR3 DNA sequence: TGCAGCGTTGGTAGTTCGGCGGGGGAGGGCTACAATGAGCAGTTCTTC.

V is TRBV7-9 and J is TRBJ1-4, with 9 bases matching TRBD1. In germline, CDR1 is SEHNR, CDR2 FQNEAQ (reference sequence). Germline trimming cut 5 bases from V and 6 bases from J; bases unmatched to any gene: 4. The CDR3 is 14 residues long. The CDR3 region is CASSATGGDEKLFF. The CDR3 nucleotides read TGTGCCAGCAGCGCCACAGGGGGCGATGAAAAACTGTTTTTT.

The chain recombines TRBV7-9 with TRBJ1-2; D gene uncertain. Germline CDR1 is SEHNR and CDR2 is FQNEAQ (reference sequence). The CDR3 consists of 19 residues. The germline V and J ends were trimmed by 4 bases and 0 bases, with 24 bases remaining between them. In DNA form, the CDR3 reads TGTGCCAGCAGCTCGAAAGACTCTGGATTGACGGGAGCTAACTATGGCTACACCTTC. Protein sequence: CASSSKDSGLTGANYGYTF.

V usage is TRBV5-1 and J usage is TRBJ1-1; D is undetermined. CDR1 is SGHRS, CDR2 YFSETQ, per germline. The CDR3 loop spans 15 amino acids. V lost 0 bases, J lost 10 bases, and 19 bases lay in between. The CDR3 spells CASSLEDWALGLAFF. In DNA form, the CDR3 reads TGCGCCAGCAGCTTGGAGGATTGGGCTCTTGGGTTAGCTTTCTTT.

The sample holds one count of this clone. The chain recombines TRBV30 with TRBJ1-1; TRBD1 matches 7 bases. The V gene's germline CDR1 is GTSNPN and CDR2 SVGIG (reference sequence). The CDR3 runs 13 residues. V shed 1 base and J 3 bases; nucleotides not matched to a gene: 2. The CDR3 region is CAWSGQGDTEAFF. CDR3 bases: TGTGCCTGGAGTGGTCAGGGGGACACTGAAGCTTTCTTT.

V is TRBV4-1 and J is TRBJ1-2; D is unclear. This CDR3 contains 14 residues. Germline V gene data show CDR1 as MGHRA and CDR2 as YSYEKL. Trimming took 0 bases from V and 2 from J, leaving 7 bases between them. The CDR3: CASSQESLNYGYTF. CDR3 coding DNA: TGCGCCAGCAGCCAAGAAAGCCTCAACTATGGCTACACCTTC.

The gene calls are TRBV3-1 (or the pseudogene TRBV3-2) and TRBJ1-4; tentative D call: TRBD1 (6 bases). Looked up from germline, CDR1 is LGHDT and CDR2 is YNNKEL (reference sequence). This CDR3 has 15 amino acids. With 3 bases removed from V and 8 bases from J, the gap between germline ends came to 16 bases. The CDR3 region is CASSQGGAGTEKLFF. The CDR3 DNA sequence: TGTGCCAGCAGCCAGGGGGGCGCGGGAACGGAAAAACTGTTTTTT.

This chain joins TRBV6-4 and TRBJ1-2; no firm D call. V lost 2 bases and J 7 bases, leaving 8 bases between the germline ends. CDR3 length equals 12 residues. Germline V CDR1 and CDR2: MRHNA, SNTAGT. The CDR3 here is CASSDPRVGYTF. The CDR3 bases are TGTGCCAGCAGTGACCCGAGGGTTGGCTACACCTTC.